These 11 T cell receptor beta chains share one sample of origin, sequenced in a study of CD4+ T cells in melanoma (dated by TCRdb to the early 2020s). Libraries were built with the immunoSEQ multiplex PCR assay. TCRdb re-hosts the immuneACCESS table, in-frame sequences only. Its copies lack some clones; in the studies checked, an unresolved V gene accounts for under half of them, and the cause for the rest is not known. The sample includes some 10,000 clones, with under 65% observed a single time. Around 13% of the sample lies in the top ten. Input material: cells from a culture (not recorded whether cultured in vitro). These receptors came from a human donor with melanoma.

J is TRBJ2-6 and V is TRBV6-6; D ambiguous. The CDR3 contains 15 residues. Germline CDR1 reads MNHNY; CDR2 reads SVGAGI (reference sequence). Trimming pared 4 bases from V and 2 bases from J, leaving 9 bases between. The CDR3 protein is CASSLSGPGANVLTF. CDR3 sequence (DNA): TGTGCCAGCAGTTTATCGGGCCCTGGGGCCAACGTCCTGACTTTC.

The CDR3 here is CASSYPQGAIETQYF. In DNA form, the CDR3 reads TGTGCCAGCAGTTACCCCCAGGGTGCGATAGAGACCCAGTACTTC. The chain has TRBV6-5 and TRBJ2-5; D is perhaps TRBD1 (5 bases). Germline-derived CDR1 and CDR2 are MNHEY and SVGAGI. The V end was cut by 2 bases, the J end by 4 bases, with 14 bases between. The CDR3 length is 15 residues.

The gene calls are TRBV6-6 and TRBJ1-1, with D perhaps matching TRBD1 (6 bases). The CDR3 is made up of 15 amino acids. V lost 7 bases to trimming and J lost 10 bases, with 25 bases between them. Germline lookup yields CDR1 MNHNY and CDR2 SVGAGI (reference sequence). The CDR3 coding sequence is TGTGCCAGCACCCTAACCCTGGACAGAGGGTTAAGAGCTTTCTTT. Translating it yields CASTLTLDRGLRAFF.

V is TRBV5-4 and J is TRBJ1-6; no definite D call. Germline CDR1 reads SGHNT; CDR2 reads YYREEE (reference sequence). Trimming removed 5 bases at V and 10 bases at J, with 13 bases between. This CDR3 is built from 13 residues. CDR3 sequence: CASRMGSESPLHF. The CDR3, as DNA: TGTGCCAGCAGGATGGGTAGCGAATCACCCCTCCACTTT.

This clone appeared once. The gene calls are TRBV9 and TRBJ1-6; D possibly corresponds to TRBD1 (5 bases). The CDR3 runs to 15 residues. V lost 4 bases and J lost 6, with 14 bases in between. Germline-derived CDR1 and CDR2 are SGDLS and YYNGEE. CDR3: CASSSRQTPNSPLHF. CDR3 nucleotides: TGTGCCAGCAGCTCCCGACAGACCCCTAATTCACCCCTCCACTTT. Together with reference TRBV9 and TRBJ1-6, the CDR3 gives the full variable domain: DSGVTQTPKHLITATGQRVTLRCSPRSGDLSVYWYQQSLDQGLQFLIQYYNGEERAKGNILERFSAQQFPDLHSELNLSSLELGDSALYFCASSSRQTPNSPLHFGNGTRLTVT.

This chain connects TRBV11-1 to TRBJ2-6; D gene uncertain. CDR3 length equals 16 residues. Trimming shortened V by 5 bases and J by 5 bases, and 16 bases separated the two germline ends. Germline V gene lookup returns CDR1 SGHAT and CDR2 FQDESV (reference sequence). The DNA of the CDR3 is TGTGCCAGCAGCCCATTAAAGTGGTCTAGGGCCAACGTCCTGACTTTC. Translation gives CASSPLKWSRANVLTF.

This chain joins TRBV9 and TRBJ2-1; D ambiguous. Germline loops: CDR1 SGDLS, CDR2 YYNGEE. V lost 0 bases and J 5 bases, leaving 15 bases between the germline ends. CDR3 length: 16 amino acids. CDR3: CASSVGDVVGHNEQFF. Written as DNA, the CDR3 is TGTGCCAGCAGCGTAGGCGATGTAGTAGGTCACAATGAGCAGTTCTTC.

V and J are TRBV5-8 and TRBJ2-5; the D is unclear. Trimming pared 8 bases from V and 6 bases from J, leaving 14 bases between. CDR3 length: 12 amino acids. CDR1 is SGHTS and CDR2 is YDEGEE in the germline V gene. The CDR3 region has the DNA TGTGCCAGTACCAAGGGTGTTCAGACCCAGTACTTC. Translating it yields CASTKGVQTQYF.

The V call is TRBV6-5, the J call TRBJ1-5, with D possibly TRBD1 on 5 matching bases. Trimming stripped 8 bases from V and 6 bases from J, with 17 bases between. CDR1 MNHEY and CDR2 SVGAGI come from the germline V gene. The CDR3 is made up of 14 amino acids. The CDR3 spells CASRRGLSSQPQHF. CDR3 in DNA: TGTGCCAGCCGCCGGGGACTTTCGAGTCAGCCCCAGCATTTT.

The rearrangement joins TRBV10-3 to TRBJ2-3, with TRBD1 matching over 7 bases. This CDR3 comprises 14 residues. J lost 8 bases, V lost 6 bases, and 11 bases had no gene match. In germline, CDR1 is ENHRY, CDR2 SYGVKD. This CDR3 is CAISLTGSDATQYF. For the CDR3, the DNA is TGTGCCATCAGCTTGACAGGGTCGGATGCTACGCAGTATTTT.

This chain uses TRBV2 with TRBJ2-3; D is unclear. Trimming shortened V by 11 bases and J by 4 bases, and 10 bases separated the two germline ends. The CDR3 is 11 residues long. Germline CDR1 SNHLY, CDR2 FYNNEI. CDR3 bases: TGTGCCGGAAAGAGAGCAGATACGCAGTATTTT. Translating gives CAGKRADTQYF.